The 10 T cell receptor beta chains presented below share a single source sample, sequenced in a study of Ad26.COV2.S vaccination and SARS-CoV-2 variants. Treatment in this sample: roughly 18 received Ad26.COV2.S at low or high dose, single or two shots; about 5 received placebo; per-sample allocation not given. Vaccine and placebo recipients were sampled on day 63 after the first injection. Profiled with immunoSEQ multiplex PCR; TCRdb holds only in-frame clones, not every one. The sample has around 270,000 clones; about 83% are singletons. The sequencing here drew on peripheral blood, taken in a trial of Ad26.COV2.S vaccine versus placebo. Source of these receptors: a person between 18 and 60 years old who received the Ad26.COV2.S COVID-19 vaccine or a placebo.

The chain recombines TRBV9 with TRBJ2-5, with 9 bases identical to TRBD1. CDR3 size: 15 residues. CDR1 is SGDLS and CDR2 is YYNGEE in the germline V gene. The V segment lost 3 bases and the J segment 2 bases; nucleotides outside the gene matches: 5. DNA of the CDR3: TGTGCCAGCAGCGGATTGGGACAGGGACAAGAGACCCAGTACTTC. It codes for CASSGLGQGQETQYF.

The J gene is TRBJ2-2, the V gene TRBV7-8; a possible D gene is TRBD2 (6 bases). The germline gives CDR1 SGHVS, CDR2 FQNEAQ. The CDR3 totals 15 residues. V lost 3 bases, J lost 2 bases, and 10 bases lay in between. Written as DNA, the CDR3 is TGTGCCAGCAGCTTTGCCGGGGGAAACACCGGGGAGCTGTTTTTT. It codes for CASSFAGGNTGELFF.

The chain is built from TRBV7-8 and TRBJ1-2, with unresolved D. This CDR3 has 13 amino acids. The ends were cut back, 4 bases at V and 8 bases at J, with 14 bases in the middle. From germline, CDR1 is SGHVS and CDR2 FQNEAQ. CDR3 residues: CASSSAGAGGYTF. As DNA, the CDR3 is TGTGCCAGCAGCTCGGCCGGAGCGGGAGGCTACACCTTC.

The chain carries TRBV7-6 and TRBJ2-3; 9 bases match TRBD2. CDR1 and CDR2 from the germline V gene are SGHVS and FNYEAQ. There are 15 residues in the CDR3. V was pared by 4 bases and J by 7 bases, with 9 bases of the junction left unmatched. The DNA for the CDR3 is TGTGCCAGCAGCTCATCTGCGGGGGGGCCAAATACGCAGTATTTT. Residues: CASSSSAGGPNTQYF.

This sequence joins TRBV15 and TRBJ2-3; 11 bases are shared with TRBD1. Losses at the gene ends were 0 bases for V and 8 bases for J; bases not matched to a gene: 13. The CDR3 has 18 amino acids. Looked up from germline, CDR1 is LNHNV and CDR2 is YYDKDF (reference sequence). The CDR3 protein is CATSRDQWGQGVYGTQYF. The DNA of the CDR3 is TGTGCCACCAGCAGAGATCAGTGGGGACAGGGGGTCTACGGTACGCAGTATTTT.

This chain joins TRBV2 and TRBJ1-2; 8 bases map to TRBD1. This CDR3 is built from 15 residues. The germline V gene has CDR1 SNHLY and CDR2 FYNNEI. Unmatched junction bases numbered 11, after V lost 4 bases and J lost 7 bases. The CDR3 loop reads CASSVLTGAGGGYTF. The CDR3 DNA sequence: TGTGCCAGCAGTGTACTGACAGGGGCCGGGGGTGGCTACACCTTC.

This rearrangement joins TRBV6-5 to TRBJ1-5; TRBD1 matches 7 bases. The CDR3 is made up of 14 amino acids. V was clipped by 6 bases and J by 3 bases; unmatched bases: 5. Germline values: CDR1 MNHEY, CDR2 SVGAGI. CDR3 sequence: CASSQQGYNQPQHF. In DNA, the CDR3 is TGTGCCAGCAGCCAACAGGGGTACAATCAGCCCCAGCATTTT.

The V gene is TRBV27, the J gene TRBJ1-6; TRBD1 matches 7 bases. Trimming at V came to 5 bases and at J to 8 bases, leaving 15 bases not matched to a gene. Germline CDR1 MNHEY, CDR2 SMNVEV (reference sequence). The CDR3 covers 17 residues. CDR3 bases: TGTGCCAGCAGTCCTTTGAAAGGGGGCGCGTCTGATTCACCCCTCCACTTT. Protein sequence: CASSPLKGGASDSPLHF.

This clone was detected once. The J gene is TRBJ2-7, the V gene TRBV6-5, with D perhaps matching TRBD1 or TRBD2 (5 bases each). Germline values: CDR1 MNHEY, CDR2 SVGAGI. The CDR3 runs 15 residues. Trimming removed 0 bases at V and 2 bases at J, with 11 bases between. CDR3 sequence reads: CASSYSGVSTYEQYF. In DNA form, the CDR3 reads TGTGCCAGCAGTTACTCGGGGGTATCGACCTACGAGCAGTACTTC.

The V and J genes are TRBV18 and TRBJ1-2, with 7 bases that match TRBD1. Trimming cost V 5 bases and J 0 bases; bases outside gene matches: 3. Germline lookup yields CDR1 KGHSH and CDR2 LQKENI. The CDR3 loop spans 14 amino acids. The CDR3 region is CASSRDSPNYGYTF. In nucleotides, the CDR3 is TGTGCCAGCTCAAGGGACAGCCCTAACTATGGCTACACCTTC.